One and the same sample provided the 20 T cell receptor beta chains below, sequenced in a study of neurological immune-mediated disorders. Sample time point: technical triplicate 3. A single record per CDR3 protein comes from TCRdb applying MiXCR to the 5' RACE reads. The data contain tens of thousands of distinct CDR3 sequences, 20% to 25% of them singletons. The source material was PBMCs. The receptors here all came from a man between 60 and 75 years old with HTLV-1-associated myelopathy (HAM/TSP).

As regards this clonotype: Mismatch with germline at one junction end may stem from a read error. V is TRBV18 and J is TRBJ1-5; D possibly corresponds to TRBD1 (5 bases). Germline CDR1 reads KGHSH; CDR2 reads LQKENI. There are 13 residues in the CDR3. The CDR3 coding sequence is TGTACCAGCTCTCCGGGGGGTAATCAGCCCCAGCATTTT. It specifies CTSSPGGNQPQHF.

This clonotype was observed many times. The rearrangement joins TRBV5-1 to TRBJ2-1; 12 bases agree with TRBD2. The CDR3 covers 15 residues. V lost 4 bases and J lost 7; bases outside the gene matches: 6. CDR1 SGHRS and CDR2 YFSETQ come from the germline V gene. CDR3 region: CASSAGTSGQNEQFF. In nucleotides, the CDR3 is TGCGCCAGCAGCGCCGGGACTAGCGGGCAAAATGAGCAGTTCTTC.

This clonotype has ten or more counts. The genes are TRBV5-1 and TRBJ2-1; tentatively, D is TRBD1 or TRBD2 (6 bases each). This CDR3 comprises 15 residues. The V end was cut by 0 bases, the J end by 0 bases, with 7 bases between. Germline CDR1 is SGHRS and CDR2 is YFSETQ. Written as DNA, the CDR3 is TGCGCCAGCAGCTTGGAGGGGGGCTCCTACAATGAGCAGTTCTTC. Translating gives CASSLEGGSYNEQFF.

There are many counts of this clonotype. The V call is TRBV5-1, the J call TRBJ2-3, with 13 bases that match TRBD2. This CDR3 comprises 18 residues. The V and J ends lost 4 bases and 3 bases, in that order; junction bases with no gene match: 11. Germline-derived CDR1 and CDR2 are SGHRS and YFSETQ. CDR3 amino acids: CASSASGTSGILTDTQYF. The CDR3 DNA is TGCGCCAGCAGCGCATCCGGGACTAGCGGGATATTGACAGATACGCAGTATTTT.

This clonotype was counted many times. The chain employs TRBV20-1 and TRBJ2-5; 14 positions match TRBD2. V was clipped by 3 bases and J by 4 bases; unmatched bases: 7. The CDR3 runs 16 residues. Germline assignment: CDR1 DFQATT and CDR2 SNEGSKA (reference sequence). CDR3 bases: TGCAGTGCTAGGGGACTAGCGGGAGTCCAATTAGAGACCCAGTACTTC. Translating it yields CSARGLAGVQLETQYF.

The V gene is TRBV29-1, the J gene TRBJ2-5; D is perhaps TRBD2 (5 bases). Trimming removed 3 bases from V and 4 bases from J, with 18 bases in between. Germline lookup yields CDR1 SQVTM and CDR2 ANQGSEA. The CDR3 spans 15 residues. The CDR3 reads CSVDLLAEMGETQYF. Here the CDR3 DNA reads TGCAGCGTTGATCTGCTAGCAGAGATGGGAGAGACCCAGTACTTC.

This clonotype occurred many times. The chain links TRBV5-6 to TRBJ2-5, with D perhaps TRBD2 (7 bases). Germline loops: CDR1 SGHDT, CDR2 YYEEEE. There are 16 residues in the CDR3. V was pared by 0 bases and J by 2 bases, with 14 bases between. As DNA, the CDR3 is TGTGCCAGCAGCTTGGTACAGGGACTATTACAAGAGACCCAGTACTTC. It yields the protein CASSLVQGLLQETQYF.

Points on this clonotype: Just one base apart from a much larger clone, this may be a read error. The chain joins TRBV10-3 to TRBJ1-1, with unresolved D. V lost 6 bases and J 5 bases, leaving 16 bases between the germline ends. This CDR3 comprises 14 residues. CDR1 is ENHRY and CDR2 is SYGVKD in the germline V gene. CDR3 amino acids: CAIRLSGESTEAFF. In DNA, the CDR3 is TGTGCCATCAGGCTCTCCGGGGAAAGTACTGAAGCTTTCTTT.

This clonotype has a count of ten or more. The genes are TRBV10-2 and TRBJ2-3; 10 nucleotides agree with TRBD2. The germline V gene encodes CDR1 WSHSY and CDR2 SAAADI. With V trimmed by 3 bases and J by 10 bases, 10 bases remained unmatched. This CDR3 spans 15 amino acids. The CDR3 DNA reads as TGCGCCAGCAGTGAAACGGCTAGCGGGGGCTCCTCGCAGTATTTT. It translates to CASSETASGGSSQYF.

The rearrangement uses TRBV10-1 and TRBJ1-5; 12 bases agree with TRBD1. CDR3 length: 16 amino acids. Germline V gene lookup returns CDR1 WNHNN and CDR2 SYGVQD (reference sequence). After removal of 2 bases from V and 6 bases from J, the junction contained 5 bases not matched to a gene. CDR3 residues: CASSEPGTGGGQPQHF. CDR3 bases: TGCGCCAGCAGTGAGCCCGGGACAGGGGGCGGTCAGCCCCAGCATTTT.

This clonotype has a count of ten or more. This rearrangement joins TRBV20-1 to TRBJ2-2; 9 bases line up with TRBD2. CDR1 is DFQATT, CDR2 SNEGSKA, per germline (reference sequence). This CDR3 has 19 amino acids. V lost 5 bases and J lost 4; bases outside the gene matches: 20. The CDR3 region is CSALPPGLAPNPGTGELFF. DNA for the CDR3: TGCAGTGCTCTCCCACCCGGACTAGCGCCTAACCCAGGCACCGGGGAGCTGTTTTTT.

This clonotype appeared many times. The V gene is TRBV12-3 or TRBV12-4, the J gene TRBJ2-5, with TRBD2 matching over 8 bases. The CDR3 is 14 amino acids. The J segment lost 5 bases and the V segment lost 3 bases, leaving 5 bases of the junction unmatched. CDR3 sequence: CASSFSGSTETQYF. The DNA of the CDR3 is TGTGCCAGCAGTTTCAGCGGGAGTACGGAGACCCAGTACTTC.

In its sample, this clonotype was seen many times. This CDR3 reads CASKAGYRQETQYF. Written as DNA, the CDR3 is TGTGCCAGCAAAGCGGGATATCGCCAAGAGACCCAGTACTTC. The J gene is TRBJ2-5, the V gene TRBV6-5, with 7 bases aligning to TRBD2. Germline assignment: CDR1 MNHEY and CDR2 SVGAGI. The J segment lost 1 base and the V segment lost 7 bases, leaving 6 bases of the junction unmatched. The CDR3 is 14 residues long.

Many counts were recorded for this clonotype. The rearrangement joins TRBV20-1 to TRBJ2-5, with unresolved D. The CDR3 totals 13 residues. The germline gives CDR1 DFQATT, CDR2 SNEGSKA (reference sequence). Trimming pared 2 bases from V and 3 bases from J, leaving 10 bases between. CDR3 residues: CSARLGSKETQYF. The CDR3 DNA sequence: TGCAGTGCTAGATTGGGCAGTAAAGAGACCCAGTACTTC.

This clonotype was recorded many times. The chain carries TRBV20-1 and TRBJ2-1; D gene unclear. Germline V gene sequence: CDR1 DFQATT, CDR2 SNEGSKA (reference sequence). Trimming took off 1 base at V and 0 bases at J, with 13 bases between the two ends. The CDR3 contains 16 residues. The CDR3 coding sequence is TGCAGTGCTAGAGTATTCGGCGGAAGCTCCTACAATGAGCAGTTCTTC. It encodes CSARVFGGSSYNEQFF.

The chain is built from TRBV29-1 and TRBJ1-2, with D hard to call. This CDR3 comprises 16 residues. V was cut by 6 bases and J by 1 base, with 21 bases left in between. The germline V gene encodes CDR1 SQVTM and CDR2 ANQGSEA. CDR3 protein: CSVEKNNARHNYGYTF. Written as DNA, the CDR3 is TGCAGCGTCGAAAAAAACAACGCGAGGCATAACTATGGCTACACCTTC.

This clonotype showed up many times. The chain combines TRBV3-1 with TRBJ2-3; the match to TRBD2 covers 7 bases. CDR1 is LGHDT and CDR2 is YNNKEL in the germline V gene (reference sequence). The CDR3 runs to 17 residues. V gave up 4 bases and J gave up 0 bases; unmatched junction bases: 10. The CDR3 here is CASSPSLLARSTDTQYF. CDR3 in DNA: TGTGCCAGCAGCCCCTCCTTACTAGCGCGGAGCACAGATACGCAGTATTTT.

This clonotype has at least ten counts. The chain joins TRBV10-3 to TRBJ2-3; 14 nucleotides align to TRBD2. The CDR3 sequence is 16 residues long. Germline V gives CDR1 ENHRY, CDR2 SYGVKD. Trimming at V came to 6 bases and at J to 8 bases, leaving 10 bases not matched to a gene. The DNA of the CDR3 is TGTGCCATCAGGGAAGGGACTAGCGGGAGTTTCGGTACGCAGTATTTT. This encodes CAIREGTSGSFGTQYF.

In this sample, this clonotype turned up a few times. The CDR3 reads CASNLPTYEQFF. As DNA, the CDR3 is TGTGCCAGCAACCTACCCACCTATGAGCAGTTCTTC. The rearrangement links TRBV7-2 to TRBJ2-1, with D uncertain. CDR1 and CDR2 (germline): SGHTA, FQGNSA. Trimming took 7 bases from V and 8 from J, leaving 12 bases between them. The CDR3 covers 12 residues.

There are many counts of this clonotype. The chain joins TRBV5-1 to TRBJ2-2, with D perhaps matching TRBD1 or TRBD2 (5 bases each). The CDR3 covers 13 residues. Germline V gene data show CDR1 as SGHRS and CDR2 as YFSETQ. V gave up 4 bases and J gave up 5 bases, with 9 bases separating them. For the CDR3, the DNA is TGCGCCAGCAGCGGGGACGGGACCGGGGAGCTGTTTTTT. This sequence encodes CASSGDGTGELFF.